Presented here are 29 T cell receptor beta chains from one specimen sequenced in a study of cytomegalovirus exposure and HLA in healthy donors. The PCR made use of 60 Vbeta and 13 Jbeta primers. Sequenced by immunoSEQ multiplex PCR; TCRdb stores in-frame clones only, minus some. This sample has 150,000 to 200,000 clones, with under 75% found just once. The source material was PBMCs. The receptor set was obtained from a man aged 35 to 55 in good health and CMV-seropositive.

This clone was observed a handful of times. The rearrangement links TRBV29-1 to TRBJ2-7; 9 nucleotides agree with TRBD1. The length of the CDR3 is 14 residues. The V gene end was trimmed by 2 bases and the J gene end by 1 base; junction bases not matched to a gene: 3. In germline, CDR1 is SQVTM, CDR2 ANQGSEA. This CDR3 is CSVEFGQGSYEQYF. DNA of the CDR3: TGCAGCGTTGAATTCGGACAGGGGTCCTACGAGCAGTACTTC.

The CDR3 loop is CASSQEWGQGVYEQYF. The CDR3, as DNA: TGCGCCAGCAGCCAAGAGTGGGGACAGGGTGTGTACGAGCAGTACTTC. The J gene is TRBJ2-7, the V gene TRBV4-1; TRBD1 agrees at 9 bases. The germline CDR1 and CDR2 sequences are MGHRA and YSYEKL. This CDR3 spans 16 amino acids. The J segment lost 4 bases and the V segment lost 0 bases, leaving 7 bases of the junction unmatched.

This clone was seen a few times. CDR3 sequence: CASSPTGGPEGNEQFF. CDR3 bases: TGTGCCAGCAGCCCTACCGGGGGGCCGGAAGGCAATGAGCAGTTCTTC. The chain links TRBV7-9 to TRBJ2-1; possibly TRBD2 for D (7 bases). The CDR3 has 16 residues. The V end lost 5 bases, the J end lost 6 bases, and 20 bases lay between the germline ends. The germline V gene encodes CDR1 SEHNR and CDR2 FQNEAQ (reference sequence).

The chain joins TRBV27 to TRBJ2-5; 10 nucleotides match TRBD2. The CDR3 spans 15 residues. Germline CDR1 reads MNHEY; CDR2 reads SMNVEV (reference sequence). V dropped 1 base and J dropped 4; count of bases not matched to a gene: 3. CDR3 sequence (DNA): TGTGCCAGCAGTTTATTAGCGGGGGGTAGAGAGACCCAGTACTTC. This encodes CASSLLAGGRETQYF.

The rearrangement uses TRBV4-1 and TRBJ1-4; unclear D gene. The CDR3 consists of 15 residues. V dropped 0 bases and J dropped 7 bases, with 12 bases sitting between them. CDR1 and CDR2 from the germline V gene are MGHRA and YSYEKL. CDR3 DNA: TGCGCCAGCAGCCAAGACAGCGGATTGGGTGAAAAACTGTTTTTT. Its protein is CASSQDSGLGEKLFF.

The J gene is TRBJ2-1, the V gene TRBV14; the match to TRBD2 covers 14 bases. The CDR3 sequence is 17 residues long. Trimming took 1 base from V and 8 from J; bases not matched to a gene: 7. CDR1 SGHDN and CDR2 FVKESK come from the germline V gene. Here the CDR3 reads CASSQGTSGGMRDEQFF. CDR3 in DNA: TGTGCCAGCAGCCAAGGGACTAGCGGGGGGATGAGGGATGAGCAGTTCTTC.

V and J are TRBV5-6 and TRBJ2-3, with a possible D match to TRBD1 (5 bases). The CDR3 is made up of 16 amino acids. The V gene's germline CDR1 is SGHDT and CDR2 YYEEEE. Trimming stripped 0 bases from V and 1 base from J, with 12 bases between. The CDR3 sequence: CASSLAQGIRTDTQYF. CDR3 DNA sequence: TGTGCCAGCAGCTTGGCCCAGGGTATTCGCACAGATACGCAGTATTTT.

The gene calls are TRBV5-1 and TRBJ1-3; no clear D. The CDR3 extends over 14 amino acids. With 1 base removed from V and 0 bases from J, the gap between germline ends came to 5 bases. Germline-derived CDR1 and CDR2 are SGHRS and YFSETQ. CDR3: CASSLTSSGNTIYF. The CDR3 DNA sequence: TGCGCCAGCAGCTTGACGAGCTCTGGAAACACCATATATTTT.

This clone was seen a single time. CDR3 bases: TGTGCCAGTAGTATAGTTAGTACGACCTACGAGCAGTACTTC. Translating gives CASSIVSTTYEQYF. This chain uses TRBV19 with TRBJ2-7, with no clear D. With 1 base removed from V and 2 bases from J, the gap between germline ends came to 9 bases. From germline, CDR1 is LNHDA and CDR2 SQIVND (reference sequence). The CDR3 runs to 14 residues.

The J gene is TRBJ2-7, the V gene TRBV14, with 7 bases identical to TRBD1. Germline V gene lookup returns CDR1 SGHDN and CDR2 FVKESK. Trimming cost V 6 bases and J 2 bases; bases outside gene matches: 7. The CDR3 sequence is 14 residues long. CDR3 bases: TGTGCCAGCAGACTGGGACAGAATACCTACGAGCAGTACTTC. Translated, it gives CASRLGQNTYEQYF.

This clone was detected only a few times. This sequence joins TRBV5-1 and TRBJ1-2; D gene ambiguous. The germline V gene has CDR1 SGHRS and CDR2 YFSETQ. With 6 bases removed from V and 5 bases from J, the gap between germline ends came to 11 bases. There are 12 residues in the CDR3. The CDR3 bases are TGCGCCAGCATCGAGGAGGGATATGGCTACACCTTC. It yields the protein CASIEEGYGYTF. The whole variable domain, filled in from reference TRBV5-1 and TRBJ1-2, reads KAGVTQTPRYLIKTRGQQVTLSCSPISGHRSVSWYQQTPGQGLQFLFEYFSETQRNKGNFPGRFSGRQFSNSRSEMNVSTLELGDSALYLCASIEEGYGYTFGSGTRLTVV.

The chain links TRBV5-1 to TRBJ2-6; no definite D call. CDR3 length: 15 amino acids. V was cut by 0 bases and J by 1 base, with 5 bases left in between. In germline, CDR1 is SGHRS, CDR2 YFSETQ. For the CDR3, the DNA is TGCGCCAGCAGCTTGGCGACTTCTGGGGCCAACGTCCTGACTTTC. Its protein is CASSLATSGANVLTF. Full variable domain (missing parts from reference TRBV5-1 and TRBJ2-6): KAGVTQTPRYLIKTRGQQVTLSCSPISGHRSVSWYQQTPGQGLQFLFEYFSETQRNKGNFPGRFSGRQFSNSRSEMNVSTLELGDSALYLCASSLATSGANVLTFGAGSRLTVL.

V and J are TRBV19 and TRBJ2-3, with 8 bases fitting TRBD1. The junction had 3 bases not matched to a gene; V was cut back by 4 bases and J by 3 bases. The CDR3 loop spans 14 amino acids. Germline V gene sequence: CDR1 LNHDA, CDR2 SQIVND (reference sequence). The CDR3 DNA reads TGTGCCAGTAGTACCCGACAGGGGACAGATACGCAGTATTTT. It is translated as CASSTRQGTDTQYF.

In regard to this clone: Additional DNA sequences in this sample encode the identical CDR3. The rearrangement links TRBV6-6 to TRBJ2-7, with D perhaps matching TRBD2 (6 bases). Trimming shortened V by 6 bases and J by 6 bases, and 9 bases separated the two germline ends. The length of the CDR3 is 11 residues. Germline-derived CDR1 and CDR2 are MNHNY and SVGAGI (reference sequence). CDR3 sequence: CASSHGGEQYF. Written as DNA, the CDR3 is TGTGCCAGCAGCCACGGGGGCGAGCAGTACTTC.

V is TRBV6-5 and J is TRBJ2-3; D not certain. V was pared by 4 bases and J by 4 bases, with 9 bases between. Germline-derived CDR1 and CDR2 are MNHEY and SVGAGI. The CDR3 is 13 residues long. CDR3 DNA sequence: TGTGCCAGCAGTTTCCCATTGTCAGATACGCAGTATTTT. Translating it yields CASSFPLSDTQYF.

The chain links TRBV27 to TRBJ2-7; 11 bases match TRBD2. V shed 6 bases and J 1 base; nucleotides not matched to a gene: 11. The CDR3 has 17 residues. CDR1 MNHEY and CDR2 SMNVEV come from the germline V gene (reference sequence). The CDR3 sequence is CASSPLRLAGQSYEQYF. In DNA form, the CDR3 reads TGTGCCAGCAGCCCACTTCGACTAGCGGGGCAGTCCTACGAGCAGTACTTC.

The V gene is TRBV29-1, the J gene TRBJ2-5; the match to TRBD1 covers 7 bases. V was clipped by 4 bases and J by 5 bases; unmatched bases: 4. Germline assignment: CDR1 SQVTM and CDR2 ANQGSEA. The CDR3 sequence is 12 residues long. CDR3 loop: CSVGGGAETQYF. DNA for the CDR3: TGCAGCGTTGGAGGGGGCGCGGAGACCCAGTACTTC.

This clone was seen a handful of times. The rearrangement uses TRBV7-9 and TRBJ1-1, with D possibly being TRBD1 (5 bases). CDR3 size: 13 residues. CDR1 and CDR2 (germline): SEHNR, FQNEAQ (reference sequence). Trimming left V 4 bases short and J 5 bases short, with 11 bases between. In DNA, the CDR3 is TGTGCCAGCAGCTCAGTCGGGGGGACTGAAGCTTTCTTT. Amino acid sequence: CASSSVGGTEAFF.

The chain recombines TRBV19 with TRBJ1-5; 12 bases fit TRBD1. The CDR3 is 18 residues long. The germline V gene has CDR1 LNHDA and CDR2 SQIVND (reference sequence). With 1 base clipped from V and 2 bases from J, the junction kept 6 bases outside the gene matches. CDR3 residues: CASSIVQGQGAGNQPQHF. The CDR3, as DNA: TGTGCCAGTAGTATAGTGCAGGGACAGGGGGCGGGCAATCAGCCCCAGCATTTT. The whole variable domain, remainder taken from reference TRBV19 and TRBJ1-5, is DGGITQSPKYLFRKEGQNVTLSCEQNLNHDAMYWYRQDPGQGLRLIYYSQIVNDFQKGDIAEGYSVSREKKESFPLTVTSAQKNPTAFYLCASSIVQGQGAGNQPQHFGDGTRLSIL.

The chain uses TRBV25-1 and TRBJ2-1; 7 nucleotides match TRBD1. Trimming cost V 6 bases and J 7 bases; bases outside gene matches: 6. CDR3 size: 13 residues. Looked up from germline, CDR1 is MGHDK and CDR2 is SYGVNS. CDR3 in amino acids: CASRRTGSNEQFF. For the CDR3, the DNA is TGTGCCAGCAGAAGGACAGGCTCGAATGAGCAGTTCTTC. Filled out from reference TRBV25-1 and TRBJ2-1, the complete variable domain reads EADIYQTPRYLVIGTGKKITLECSQTMGHDKMYWYQQDPGMELHLIHYSYGVNSTEKGDLSSESTVSRIRTEHFPLTLESARPSHTSQYLCASRRTGSNEQFFGPGTRLTVL.

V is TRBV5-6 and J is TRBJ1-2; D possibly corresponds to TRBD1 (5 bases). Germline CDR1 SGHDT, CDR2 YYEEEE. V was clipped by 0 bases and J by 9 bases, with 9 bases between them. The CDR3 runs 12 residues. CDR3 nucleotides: TGTGCCAGCAGCTTGGGAGGACAACGCTACACCTTC. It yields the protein CASSLGGQRYTF.

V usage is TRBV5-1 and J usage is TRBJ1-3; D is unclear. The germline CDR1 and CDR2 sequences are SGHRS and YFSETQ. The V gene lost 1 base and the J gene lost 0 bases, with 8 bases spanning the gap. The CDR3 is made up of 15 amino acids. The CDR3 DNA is TGCGCCAGCAGCTTGCCACAGAGCTCTGGAAACACCATATATTTT. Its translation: CASSLPQSSGNTIYF.

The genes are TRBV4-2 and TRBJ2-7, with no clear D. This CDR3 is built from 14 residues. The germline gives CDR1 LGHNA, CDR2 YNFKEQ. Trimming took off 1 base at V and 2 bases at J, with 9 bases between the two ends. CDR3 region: CASSQGTAAYEQYF. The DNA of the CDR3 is TGTGCCAGCAGCCAAGGAACAGCCGCCTACGAGCAGTACTTC.

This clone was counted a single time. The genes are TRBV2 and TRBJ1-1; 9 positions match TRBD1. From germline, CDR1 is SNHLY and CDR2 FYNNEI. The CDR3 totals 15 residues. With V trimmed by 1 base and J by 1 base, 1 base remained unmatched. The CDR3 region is CASSEVDRGNTEAFF. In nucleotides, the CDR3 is TGTGCCAGCAGTGAAGTGGACAGGGGGAACACTGAAGCTTTCTTT. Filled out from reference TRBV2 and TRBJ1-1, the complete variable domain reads EPEVTQTPSHQVTQMGQEVILRCVPISNHLYFYWYRQILGQKVEFLVSFYNNEISEKSEIFDDQFSVERPDGSNFTLKIRSTKLEDSAMYFCASSEVDRGNTEAFFGQGTRLTVV.

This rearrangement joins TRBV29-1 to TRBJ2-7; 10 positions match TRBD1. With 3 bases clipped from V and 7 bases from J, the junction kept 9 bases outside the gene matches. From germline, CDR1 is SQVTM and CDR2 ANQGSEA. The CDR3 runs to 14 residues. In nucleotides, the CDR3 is TGCAGCGTTGAGGGGGACAGGGGTTTCGATGAGCAGTACTTC. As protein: CSVEGDRGFDEQYF.

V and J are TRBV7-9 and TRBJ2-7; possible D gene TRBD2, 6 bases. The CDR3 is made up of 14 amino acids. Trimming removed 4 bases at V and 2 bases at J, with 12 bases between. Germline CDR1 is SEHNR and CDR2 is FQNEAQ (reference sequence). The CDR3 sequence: CASSSRGEAYEQYF. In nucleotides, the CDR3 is TGTGCCAGCAGCTCGCGCGGGGAGGCCTACGAGCAGTACTTC.

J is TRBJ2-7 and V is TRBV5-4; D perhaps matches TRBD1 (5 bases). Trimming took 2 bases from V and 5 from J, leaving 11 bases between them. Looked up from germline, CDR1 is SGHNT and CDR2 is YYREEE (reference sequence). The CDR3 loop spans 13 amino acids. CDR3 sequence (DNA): TGTGCCAGCAGCTTAGCAGGGAAGAACGAGCAGTACTTC. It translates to CASSLAGKNEQYF.

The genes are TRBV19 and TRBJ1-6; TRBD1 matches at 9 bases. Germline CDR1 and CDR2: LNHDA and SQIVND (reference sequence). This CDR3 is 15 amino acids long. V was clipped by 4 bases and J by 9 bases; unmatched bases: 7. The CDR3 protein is CASSTGQGGSSPLHF. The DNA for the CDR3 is TGTGCCAGTAGTACGGGACAGGGTGGAAGTTCACCCCTCCACTTT. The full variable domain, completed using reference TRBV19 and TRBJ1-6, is DGGITQSPKYLFRKEGQNVTLSCEQNLNHDAMYWYRQDPGQGLRLIYYSQIVNDFQKGDIAEGYSVSREKKESFPLTVTSAQKNPTAFYLCASSTGQGGSSPLHFGNGTRLTVT.

CDR3 coding DNA: TGTGCCACCCGGACTAGCGGGGGATCAGATACGCAGTATTTT. This gives the protein CATRTSGGSDTQYF. The J gene is TRBJ2-3, the V gene TRBV19, with 13 bases that match TRBD2. Germline loops: CDR1 LNHDA, CDR2 SQIVND (reference sequence). With V trimmed by 10 bases and J by 4 bases, 5 bases remained unmatched. The CDR3 is 14 residues long.